Sequencing of this TCR beta chain was carried out in a study of control samples from healthy donors and cancer patients. The V gene's germline CDR1 is SGHRS and CDR2 YFSETQ. V shed 3 bases, J shed 3 bases, and the junction held 5 bases outside the gene matches. This CDR3 has 14 amino acids. The table came from immunoSEQ multiplex PCR; TCRdb's copy has only in-frame clones and leaves some out. The sample holds under 85,000 clones, roughly 93% seen once. This clonotype originated in a woman between 35 and 50 years old with lung cancer. The chain recombines TRBV5-1 with TRBJ2-7; 8 nucleotides line up with TRBD1. Sequencing was done on a sample of PBMCs. In DNA form, the CDR3 reads TGCGCCAGCAGCTCGGGACAGGCGGGCTACGAGCAGTACTTC. Residues: CASSSGQAGYEQYF.